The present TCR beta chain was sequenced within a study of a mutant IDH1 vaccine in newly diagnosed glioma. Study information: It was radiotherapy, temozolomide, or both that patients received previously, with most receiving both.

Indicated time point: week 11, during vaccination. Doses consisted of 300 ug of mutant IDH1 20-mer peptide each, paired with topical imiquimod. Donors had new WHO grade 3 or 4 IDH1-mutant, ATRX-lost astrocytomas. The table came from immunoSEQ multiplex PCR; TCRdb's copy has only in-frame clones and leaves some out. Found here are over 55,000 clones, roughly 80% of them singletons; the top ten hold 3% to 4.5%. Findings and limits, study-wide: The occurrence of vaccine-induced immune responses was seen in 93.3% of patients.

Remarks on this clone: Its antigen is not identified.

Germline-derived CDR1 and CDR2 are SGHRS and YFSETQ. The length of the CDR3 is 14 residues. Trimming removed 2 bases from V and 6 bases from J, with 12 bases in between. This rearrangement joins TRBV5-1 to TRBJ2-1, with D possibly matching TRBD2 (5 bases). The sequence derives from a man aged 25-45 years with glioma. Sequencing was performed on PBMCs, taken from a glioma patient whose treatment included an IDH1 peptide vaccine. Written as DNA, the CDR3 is TGCGCCAGCAGCTTCACCCTAGCCGGCAATGAGCAGTTCTTC. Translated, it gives CASSFTLAGNEQFF.